Listed below are T cell receptor beta chains from one sample, sequenced in a study of CXCR3-negative and CXCR3-positive naive CD8 T cells. TCRdb re-called the 5' RACE reads and shows each CDR3 protein once, DNA omitted. The sample holds some 41,000 distinct CDR3 sequences. Sequenced: memory CD8+ T cells from blood. These TCRs come from a human donor in good health. Some clones in this sample may be carry-over from other donors' samples. CDR3s include the opening cysteine and the closing phenylalanine or tryptophan. Clone size, where shown, is once, few, many, or a class for clones that have expanded.

J,V,size,CDR3
TRBJ2-1,TRBV7-6,NA,CASSPGPNQRAYNEQFF
TRBJ2-1,TRBV28,NA,CASSPLGTGDEQFF
TRBJ2-7,TRBV4-3,NA,CASSQAGGSYEQYF
TRBJ2-7,TRBV5-1,NA,CASSWTGGEVPYEQYF
TRBJ1-1,TRBV2,NA,CAGEGRETEAFF
TRBJ1-4,TRBV15,NA,CATSTVTGKKLFF
TRBJ2-1,TRBV7-7,NA,CACSLGAGGWPYNEQFF
TRBJ2-7,TRBV19,NA,CASMDRVSYEQYF
TRBJ1-1,TRBV20-1,NA,CSASSRETEAFF
TRBJ1-2,TRBV6-5,NA,CASSSPGGDYGYTF
TRBJ1-1,TRBV20-1,medium-sized,CSAREGGRNTEAFF
TRBJ2-2,TRBV25-1,NA,CASRTPTGELFF
TRBJ2-1,TRBV28,NA,CASSTGQLPYNEQLF
TRBJ1-1,TRBV4-3,NA,CASMGGVNTEAFF
TRBJ2-4,TRBV12-3/TRBV12-4,NA,CASRRQGVSDIQYF
TRBJ2-7,TRBV29-1,NA,CSVEDRGPSYEQYF
TRBJ2-3,TRBV6-1,NA,CASSSGGGAAYRGTDTQYF
TRBJ2-7,TRBV20-1,NA,CSARYRGGPYEQYF
TRBJ2-2,TRBV5-1,NA,CASSLGLAGDPNTGELFF
TRBJ2-1,TRBV7-9,NA,CASSTGSGISYNEQFF
TRBJ2-1,TRBV4-2,NA,CASSQDLSTAYNEQFF
TRBJ1-1,TRBV10-2,NA,CASRVEPNTEAFF
TRBJ1-6,TRBV12-3/TRBV12-4,NA,CASSLRTQVVSPLHF
TRBJ1-4,TRBV4-3,NA,CASSQDQGTSNEKLFF
TRBJ2-1,TRBV6-2/TRBV6-3,NA,CASSYSKGGLAGGSYNEQFF
TRBJ2-1,TRBV6-5,NA,CASSLNTAGGKYNEQFF
TRBJ2-1,TRBV6-2/TRBV6-3,NA,CASSYSTTPNYPQFF
TRBJ2-3,TRBV10-3,NA,CATTGVATDTQYF
TRBJ2-7,TRBV7-9,NA,CASSSYADVSYEQYF
TRBJ2-5,TRBV7-9,NA,CASSGAGADVETQYF
TRBJ1-5,TRBV4-3,NA,CASSQAIDPLGQPQHF
TRBJ2-5,TRBV7-9,NA,CASSAGQGTQYF
TRBJ2-3,TRBV7-3,NA,CASSWTSGDGTDTQYF
TRBJ2-2,TRBV28,NA,CASSLLRNTGELFF
TRBJ2-3,TRBV6-2/TRBV6-3,NA,CASSYSGGVTDTQYF
TRBJ2-3,TRBV4-3,NA,CASSQNRDTNTDTQYF
TRBJ2-7,TRBV4-3,NA,CASSQDSGDVTYEQYF
TRBJ2-2,TRBV7-3,NA,CASSFSGGTGELFF
TRBJ2-7,TRBV29-1,NA,CSVFFTGTGTDEQYF
TRBJ2-7,TRBV4-3,NA,CASSQNRGHYEQYF
TRBJ2-1,TRBV7-2,NA,CASSQGGSYNEQFF
TRBJ2-3,TRBV29-1,NA,CSVAWGSTDTQYF
TRBJ1-4,TRBV29-1,NA,CSVPGTGRNEKLFF
TRBJ2-1,TRBV10-3,NA,CAISEWSSGYNEQFF
TRBJ2-7,TRBV6-6,NA,CASSPEGISYEQYF
TRBJ2-7,TRBV29-1,NA,CSVVGSLGSYEQYF
TRBJ1-2,TRBV6-2/TRBV6-3,NA,CASRSHAPNYGYTF
TRBJ2-2,TRBV14,NA,CASSLMTGELFF